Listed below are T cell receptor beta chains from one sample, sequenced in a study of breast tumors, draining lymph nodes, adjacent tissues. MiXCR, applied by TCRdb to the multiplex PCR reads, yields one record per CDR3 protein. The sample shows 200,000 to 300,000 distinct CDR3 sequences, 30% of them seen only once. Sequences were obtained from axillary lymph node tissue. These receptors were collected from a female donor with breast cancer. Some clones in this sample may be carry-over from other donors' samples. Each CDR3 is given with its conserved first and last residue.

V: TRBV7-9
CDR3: CASREGLSYDQYF

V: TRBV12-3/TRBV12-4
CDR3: CASSFVGGYEQYF

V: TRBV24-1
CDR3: CATKERDKNIQYF

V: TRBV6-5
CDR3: CASKPQPGNTIYF

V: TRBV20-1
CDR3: CSAREAGGTDTQYF

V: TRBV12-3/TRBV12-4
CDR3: CASSEPRDRWGNSPLHF

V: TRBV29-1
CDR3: CSVEVRPGGPDTQYF

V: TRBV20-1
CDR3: CSAPLHLAKNIQYF

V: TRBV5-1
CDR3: CASSIRDRVVETQYF

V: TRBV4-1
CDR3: CASSQGRVGDYEQYF

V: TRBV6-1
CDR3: CASSEGGDRVYNQPQHF

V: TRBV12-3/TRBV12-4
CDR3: CASSPHTVGETQYF

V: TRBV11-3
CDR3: CASSRGGTGRSEQFF

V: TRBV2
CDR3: CASRGVGTGVPEQYF

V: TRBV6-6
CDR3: CASRDSASGPYNEQYF

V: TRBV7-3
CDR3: CASTRGGTFSGNTIYF